This T cell receptor (beta chain) appears in the sequencing data of a study of T cell repertoires in aging, cancer and after chemotherapy. At the level of the study: Roughly 9.1 million TCR reads were in the whole dataset. Overall study results and limits: Across the chemotherapy interval, each cancer cohort showed higher median generation probability, suggesting thymic rebound. In cancer patients, declining TCR diversity with age involved lost richness and lost evenness.

The template was genomic DNA from peripheral blood, not RNA. TRB rearrangements spanning V, D and J were amplified using mixed TRB-A/B primers. TCRdb re-derived calls from the multiplex PCR reads in MiXCR, one entry per CDR3 protein. The repertoire holds 7,000 to 9,500 distinct CDR3 sequences, with about a quarter as singletons. This CDR3 has 15 amino acids. Looked up from germline, CDR1 is MNHEY and CDR2 is SVGAGI. V trimming: 8 bases; J trimming: 5 bases; junction bases outside the gene matches: 13. About this clonotype: As yet, its antigen is unknown. This clone may be a read error of a much larger clone one base away.

The clonotype originates from a human donor with a blood cancer. The donor label of this sample is uncertain. The sample taken for sequencing was blood. The chain carries TRBV6-5 and TRBJ2-7; 9 bases fit TRBD1. The CDR3 is CASGGGTGIWNEQYF. The CDR3, as DNA: TGTGCCAGCGGGGGAGGGACAGGGATATGGAACGAGCAGTACTTC.